The next 3 T cell receptor beta chains were all read from a single sample in a study of T-cell memory formation after mild COVID-19. TCRdb passed the 5' RACE reads through MiXCR, listing each CDR3 protein once. This sample has 500,000 to 550,000 distinct CDR3 sequences, with about a fifth found just once. Sequencing used PBMCs or a T cell subset sorted from them (not recorded which). The origin of the receptors is an adult woman who had mild COVID-19 (a few samples of this study predate the infection). Cell type and time point are not known.

The V and J genes are TRBV11-3 and TRBJ2-7; D call uncertain. The CDR3 has 15 amino acids. Germline V gene lookup returns CDR1 SGHNT and CDR2 YENEEA. The V end lost 5 bases, the J end lost 0 bases, and 14 bases lay between the germline ends. The CDR3 loop reads CASSPPLRVSYEQYF. Here the CDR3 DNA reads TGTGCCAGCAGCCCCCCTCTCCGGGTCTCCTACGAGCAGTACTTC.

Ten or more counts support this clonotype. At one boundary the junction diverges from the germline segment, which might be a read error. This chain joins TRBV7-7 and TRBJ2-2; the D is unclear. This CDR3 comprises 15 residues. Per the germline V gene, CDR1 is SSHAT and CDR2 is FNYEAQ (reference sequence). The CDR3 DNA reads as TGTGCTAGCAGCCCCACTCTTTCGAACACCGGGGAGCTGTTTTTT. This encodes CASSPTLSNTGELFF. Full variable domain (outside the CDR3, taken from reference TRBV7-7 and TRBJ2-2): GAGVSQSPRYKVTKRGQDVTLRCDPISSHATLYWYQQALGQGPEFLTYFNYEAQPDKSGLPSDRFSAERPEGSISTLTIQRTEQRDSAMYRCASSPTLSNTGELFFGEGSRLTVL.

The rearrangement uses TRBV24-1 and TRBJ2-5, with TRBD2 as a possible D gene (6 bases). Germline V gene sequence: CDR1 KGHDR, CDR2 SFDVKD. V lost 3 bases, J lost 1 base, and 11 bases lay in between. The CDR3 contains 15 residues. CDR3 DNA: TGTGCCACCAGTGATCCGGGGGTCCCCCAAGAGACCCAGTACTTC. As protein: CATSDPGVPQETQYF.